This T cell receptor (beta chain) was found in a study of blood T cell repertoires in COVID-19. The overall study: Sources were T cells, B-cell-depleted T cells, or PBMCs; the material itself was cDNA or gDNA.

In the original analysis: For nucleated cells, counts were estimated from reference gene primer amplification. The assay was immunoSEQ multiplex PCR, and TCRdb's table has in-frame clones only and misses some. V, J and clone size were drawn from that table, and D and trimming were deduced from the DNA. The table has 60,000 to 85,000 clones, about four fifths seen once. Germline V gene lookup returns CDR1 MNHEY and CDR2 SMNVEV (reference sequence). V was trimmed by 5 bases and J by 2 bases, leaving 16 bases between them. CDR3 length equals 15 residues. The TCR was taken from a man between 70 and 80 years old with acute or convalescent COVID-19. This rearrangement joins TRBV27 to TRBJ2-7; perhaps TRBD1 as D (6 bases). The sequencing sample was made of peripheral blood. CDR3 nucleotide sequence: TGTGCCAGCAGTCAAGGACAGCTCAGAACCTACGAGCAGTACTTC. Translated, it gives CASSQGQLRTYEQYF.